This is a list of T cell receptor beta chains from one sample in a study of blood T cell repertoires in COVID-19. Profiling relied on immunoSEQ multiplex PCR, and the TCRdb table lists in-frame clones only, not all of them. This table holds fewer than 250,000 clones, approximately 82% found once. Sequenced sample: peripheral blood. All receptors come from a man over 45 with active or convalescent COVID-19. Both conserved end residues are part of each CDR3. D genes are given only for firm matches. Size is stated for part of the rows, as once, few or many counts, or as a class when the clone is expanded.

CDR3aa: CSASTGGGAGTDTQYF; CDR3nt: TGCAGTGCTAGTACCGGCGGGGGGGCCGGGACAGATACGCAGTATTTT; j_gene: TRBJ2-3; abundance: once; v_gene: TRBV20-1; d_gene: TRBD2; len: 16
CDR3aa: CATSLSQSLSNQPQHF; CDR3nt: TGTGCCACCAGCCTATCACAGTCCCTTAGCAATCAGCCCCAGCATTTT; j_gene: TRBJ1-5; abundance: NA; v_gene: TRBV15; d_gene: NA; len: 16
CDR3aa: CAISDRDSEAFF; CDR3nt: TGTGCCATCAGTGACCGGGACAGTGAAGCTTTCTTT; j_gene: TRBJ1-1; abundance: few; v_gene: TRBV10-3; d_gene: TRBD1; len: 12
CDR3aa: CASSLLAGNTDTQYF; CDR3nt: TGTGCCAGTAGTCTACTAGCGGGGAACACAGATACGCAGTATTTT; j_gene: TRBJ2-3; abundance: NA; v_gene: TRBV19; d_gene: TRBD2; len: 15
CDR3aa: CASSTGTALGQYF; CDR3nt: TGTGCCAGCAGTACAGGGACAGCTCTAGGGCAGTACTTC; j_gene: TRBJ2-7; abundance: NA; v_gene: TRBV6-5; d_gene: TRBD1; len: 13
CDR3aa: CSVGQGVTEAFF; CDR3nt: TGCAGCGTTGGCCAGGGGGTGACGGAAGCTTTCTTT; j_gene: TRBJ1-1; abundance: NA; v_gene: TRBV29-1; d_gene: TRBD1; len: 12
CDR3aa: CASSLLGRGIGLAKNIQYF; CDR3nt: TGCGCCAGCAGCTTGCTTGGCAGGGGGATCGGTCTGGCCAAAAACATTCAGTACTTC; j_gene: TRBJ2-4; abundance: NA; v_gene: TRBV5-1; d_gene: TRBD1; len: 19
CDR3aa: CATDSLWNTEAFF; CDR3nt: TGTGCCACCGACTCTTTATGGAACACTGAAGCTTTCTTT; j_gene: TRBJ1-1; abundance: NA; v_gene: TRBV6-6; d_gene: NA; len: 13
CDR3aa: CATSLRGSDEAFF; CDR3nt: TGTGCCACCAGTTTACGGGGGTCCGATGAAGCTTTCTTT; j_gene: TRBJ1-1; abundance: NA; v_gene: TRBV15; d_gene: NA; len: 13
CDR3aa: CASSLGGGLTGELFF; CDR3nt: TGCGCCAGCAGCCTCGGGGGGGGTCTAACCGGGGAGCTGTTTTTT; j_gene: TRBJ2-2; abundance: NA; v_gene: TRBV4-1; d_gene: TRBD2; len: 15
CDR3aa: CASSKTGGDEKLFF; CDR3nt: TGCGCCAGCAGCAAGACAGGGGGAGATGAAAAACTGTTTTTT; j_gene: TRBJ1-4; abundance: NA; v_gene: TRBV4-3; d_gene: TRBD1; len: 14
CDR3aa: CASSIPPDYGYTF; CDR3nt: TGTGCCAGTAGTATCCCCCCTGACTATGGCTACACCTTC; j_gene: TRBJ1-2; abundance: NA; v_gene: TRBV19; d_gene: NA; len: 13
CDR3aa: CASNGTGRNTEAFF; CDR3nt: TGCGCCAGCAACGGGACAGGGAGGAACACTGAAGCTTTCTTT; j_gene: TRBJ1-1; abundance: NA; v_gene: TRBV5-1; d_gene: TRBD1; len: 14
CDR3aa: CSARLVYEQYF; CDR3nt: TGCAGCGCGAGACTAGTTTACGAGCAGTACTTC; j_gene: TRBJ2-7; abundance: NA; v_gene: TRBV29-1; d_gene: NA; len: 11
CDR3aa: CACGAGGRRGYTF; CDR3nt: TGTGCTTGCGGGGCAGGGGGGCGGCGAGGCTACACCTTC; j_gene: TRBJ1-2; abundance: NA; v_gene: TRBV2; d_gene: TRBD1; len: 13
CDR3aa: CASSPPGNTDTQYF; CDR3nt: TGTGCCAGCTCACCCCCCGGGAACACAGATACGCAGTATTTT; j_gene: TRBJ2-3; abundance: NA; v_gene: TRBV18; d_gene: NA; len: 14
CDR3aa: CASSLGDQRGGIGNTIYF; CDR3nt: TGTGCCAGCAGCTTGGGTGACCAACGGGGGGGCATCGGAAACACCATATATTTT; j_gene: TRBJ1-3; abundance: NA; v_gene: TRBV7-3; d_gene: NA; len: 18
CDR3aa: CASSRGGSSYEQYF; CDR3nt: TGCGCCAGCAGCCGGGGCGGGAGCTCCTACGAGCAGTACTTC; j_gene: TRBJ2-7; abundance: NA; v_gene: TRBV10-1; d_gene: TRBD2; len: 14
CDR3aa: CASSLSWQAYEQYF; CDR3nt: TGTGCCAGCAGCTTAAGTTGGCAGGCCTACGAGCAGTACTTC; j_gene: TRBJ2-7; abundance: NA; v_gene: TRBV7-9; d_gene: NA; len: 14
CDR3aa: CASSPGGWGEKLFF; CDR3nt: TGTGCCAGCAGCCCAGGGGGCTGGGGTGAAAAACTGTTTTTT; j_gene: TRBJ1-4; abundance: NA; v_gene: TRBV5-4; d_gene: TRBD1; len: 14
CDR3aa: CASGQAPSEGYTF; CDR3nt: TGTGCTAGTGGTCAGGCCCCGAGTGAGGGCTACACCTTC; j_gene: TRBJ1-2; abundance: NA; v_gene: TRBV12-5; d_gene: NA; len: 13
CDR3aa: CASSLLGTSKADTQYF; CDR3nt: TGTGCCAGCAGCTTACTCGGGACTAGCAAAGCAGATACGCAGTATTTT; j_gene: TRBJ2-3; abundance: NA; v_gene: TRBV7-3; d_gene: TRBD2; len: 16
CDR3aa: CASSPGQGKTQHWNTEAFF; CDR3nt: TGTGCCAGCAGTCCGGGACAGGGAAAAACCCAGCATTGGAACACTGAAGCTTTCTTT; j_gene: TRBJ1-1; abundance: NA; v_gene: TRBV6-2/TRBV6-3; d_gene: TRBD1; len: 19
CDR3aa: CASAWRERVEAFF; CDR3nt: TGTGCCAGCGCGTGGCGGGAAAGGGTTGAAGCTTTCTTT; j_gene: TRBJ1-1; abundance: once; v_gene: TRBV7-8; d_gene: NA; len: 13
CDR3aa: CAWSVPGPEQYF; CDR3nt: TGTGCCTGGAGTGTACCTGGGCCCGAGCAGTACTTC; j_gene: TRBJ2-7; abundance: few; v_gene: TRBV30; d_gene: NA; len: 12
CDR3aa: CASRGGQTGNQPQHF; CDR3nt: TGTGCCAGCAGGGGGGGACAGACGGGTAATCAGCCCCAGCATTTT; j_gene: TRBJ1-5; abundance: NA; v_gene: TRBV6-5; d_gene: TRBD1; len: 15
CDR3aa: CASSLGLNEQFF; CDR3nt: TGTGCCAGCAGCTTAGGACTGAATGAGCAGTTCTTC; j_gene: TRBJ2-1; abundance: once; v_gene: TRBV7-3; d_gene: NA; len: 12
CDR3aa: CASKSQGNEQYF; CDR3nt: TGTGCCAGCAAATCGCAGGGGAACGAGCAGTACTTC; j_gene: TRBJ2-7; abundance: NA; v_gene: TRBV14; d_gene: NA; len: 12
CDR3aa: CAISGRQGQNEKLFF; CDR3nt: TGTGCCATCAGTGGTCGACAGGGACAGAATGAAAAACTGTTTTTT; j_gene: TRBJ1-4; abundance: few; v_gene: TRBV10-3; d_gene: TRBD1; len: 15
CDR3aa: CASTERGNSPLHF; CDR3nt: TGTGCCAGCACTGAAAGGGGGAATTCACCCCTCCACTTT; j_gene: TRBJ1-6; abundance: NA; v_gene: TRBV6-1; d_gene: NA; len: 13
CDR3aa: CASSPSPEGARHF; CDR3nt: TGTGCCAGCAGCCCCTCACCGGAGGGGGCGAGGCATTTT; j_gene: TRBJ1-5; abundance: NA; v_gene: TRBV6-2/TRBV6-3; d_gene: TRBD1; len: 13
CDR3aa: CAISERTGDVDEQYF; CDR3nt: TGTGCCATCAGTGAAAGGACAGGGGATGTCGACGAGCAGTACTTC; j_gene: TRBJ2-7; abundance: once; v_gene: TRBV10-3; d_gene: TRBD1; len: 15
CDR3aa: CASSQDRTGGGYTF; CDR3nt: TGCGCCAGCAGCCAAGATCGAACAGGGGGCGGCTACACCTTC; j_gene: TRBJ1-2; abundance: NA; v_gene: TRBV4-1; d_gene: TRBD1; len: 14
CDR3aa: CASSAGDRVVYGYTF; CDR3nt: TGTGCCAGCAGCGCGGGGGACAGGGTTGTCTATGGCTACACCTTC; j_gene: TRBJ1-2; abundance: NA; v_gene: TRBV9; d_gene: TRBD1; len: 15
CDR3aa: CASLQGGSSEAFF; CDR3nt: TGTGCCAGCCTACAGGGTGGGAGTTCTGAAGCTTTCTTT; j_gene: TRBJ1-1; abundance: NA; v_gene: TRBV10-3; d_gene: NA; len: 13
CDR3aa: CASSSGQTNTGELFF; CDR3nt: TGCGCCAGCAGCTCGGGACAGACGAACACCGGGGAGCTGTTTTTT; j_gene: TRBJ2-2; abundance: few; v_gene: TRBV5-1; d_gene: TRBD1; len: 15
CDR3aa: CASSLSLQMNTEAFF; CDR3nt: TGTGCCAGCAGTCTTTCCTTGCAGATGAACACTGAAGCTTTCTTT; j_gene: TRBJ1-1; abundance: NA; v_gene: TRBV27; d_gene: NA; len: 15
CDR3aa: CASSQEQGPQHF; CDR3nt: TGCGCCAGCAGCCAAGAGCAGGGTCCCCAGCATTTT; j_gene: TRBJ1-5; abundance: NA; v_gene: TRBV4-1; d_gene: NA; len: 12
CDR3aa: CASNRDRAADTQYF; CDR3nt: TGCGCCAGCAACCGGGACAGGGCGGCAGATACGCAGTATTTT; j_gene: TRBJ2-3; abundance: NA; v_gene: TRBV10-1; d_gene: TRBD1; len: 14
CDR3aa: CASSKGLSNTEAFF; CDR3nt: TGTGCCAGTAGTAAAGGACTGAGCAACACTGAAGCTTTCTTT; j_gene: TRBJ1-1; abundance: few; v_gene: TRBV19; d_gene: NA; len: 14
CDR3aa: CASSGIGTGSGNTIYF; CDR3nt: TGTGCCAGCAGTGGAATTGGGACAGGGAGTGGAAACACCATATATTTT; j_gene: TRBJ1-3; abundance: NA; v_gene: TRBV28; d_gene: TRBD1; len: 16
CDR3aa: CASSLNGQTEAFF; CDR3nt: TGTGCCAGCAGTTTGAATGGACAGACTGAAGCTTTCTTT; j_gene: TRBJ1-1; abundance: NA; v_gene: TRBV12-3/TRBV12-4; d_gene: NA; len: 13
CDR3aa: CASSYSGQEAFF; CDR3nt: TGTGCCAGCAGTTACTCTGGCCAGGAAGCTTTCTTT; j_gene: TRBJ1-1; abundance: NA; v_gene: TRBV6-6; d_gene: NA; len: 12
CDR3aa: CASSPLAVGGTDTQYF; CDR3nt: TGTGCCAGCAGCCCCCTAGCGGTGGGGGGGACAGATACGCAGTATTTT; j_gene: TRBJ2-3; abundance: NA; v_gene: TRBV7-6; d_gene: TRBD2; len: 16
CDR3aa: CASSLERLVVEPQHF; CDR3nt: TGTGCCAGCAGCTTAGAGCGTCTGGTGGTTGAGCCCCAGCATTTT; j_gene: TRBJ1-5; abundance: NA; v_gene: TRBV11-2; d_gene: NA; len: 15
CDR3aa: CASRQTDSGPQHF; CDR3nt: TGTGCCAGCAGGCAGACGGATTCGGGGCCCCAGCATTTT; j_gene: TRBJ1-5; abundance: NA; v_gene: TRBV6-5; d_gene: NA; len: 13
CDR3aa: CAWEDPGGNTIYF; CDR3nt: TGTGCCTGGGAAGACCCGGGGGGAAACACCATATATTTT; j_gene: TRBJ1-3; abundance: NA; v_gene: TRBV30; d_gene: NA; len: 13
CDR3aa: CSVAQVLAGGTQYF; CDR3nt: TGCAGCGTTGCTCAGGTTCTAGCGGGAGGTACGCAGTATTTT; j_gene: TRBJ2-3; abundance: NA; v_gene: TRBV29-1; d_gene: TRBD2; len: 14
CDR3aa: CASSSTGGETQYF; CDR3nt: TGTGCCAGCAGCTCTACAGGGGGAGAGACCCAGTACTTC; j_gene: TRBJ2-5; abundance: NA; v_gene: TRBV5-6; d_gene: TRBD1; len: 13
CDR3aa: CASSDSSGGAGEQFF; CDR3nt: TGTGCCAGCAGCGACTCAAGCGGGGGGGCCGGTGAGCAGTTCTTC; j_gene: TRBJ2-1; abundance: NA; v_gene: TRBV7-2; d_gene: TRBD2; len: 15
CDR3aa: CASSQVGAGNTIYF; CDR3nt: TGTGCCAGCAGCCAAGTCGGGGCTGGAAACACCATATATTTT; j_gene: TRBJ1-3; abundance: NA; v_gene: TRBV14; d_gene: NA; len: 14
CDR3aa: CASSDHTLSGNTIYF; CDR3nt: TGTGCCAGCAGTGACCACACCCTCTCTGGAAACACCATATATTTT; j_gene: TRBJ1-3; abundance: NA; v_gene: TRBV6-4; d_gene: NA; len: 15
CDR3aa: CASSQTGTVKKLFF; CDR3nt: TGCGCCAGCAGCCAAACCGGGACAGTGAAAAAACTGTTTTTT; j_gene: TRBJ1-4; abundance: NA; v_gene: TRBV4-3; d_gene: TRBD1; len: 14
CDR3aa: CASSDLGWRGRTEAFF; CDR3nt: TGCGCCAGCAGTGATCTGGGGTGGAGGGGTCGGACTGAAGCTTTCTTT; j_gene: TRBJ1-1; abundance: NA; v_gene: TRBV10-2; d_gene: NA; len: 16
CDR3aa: CASSLDRAGGYTF; CDR3nt: TGTGCCAGCAGCCTCGACAGGGCGGGCGGCTACACCTTC; j_gene: TRBJ1-2; abundance: NA; v_gene: TRBV7-9; d_gene: TRBD1; len: 13
CDR3aa: CAVRETVFFLTF; CDR3nt: TGTGCCGTACGGGAAACAGTCTTCTTCCTCACCTTC; j_gene: TRBJ1-2; abundance: NA; v_gene: TRBV19; d_gene: NA; len: 12
CDR3aa: CASSIGTENTEAFF; CDR3nt: TGTGCCAGCAGCATCGGGACAGAGAACACTGAAGCTTTCTTT; j_gene: TRBJ1-1; abundance: once; v_gene: TRBV6-5; d_gene: TRBD1; len: 14
CDR3aa: CASSSTRGSSYNEQFF; CDR3nt: TGTGCCAGCAGTTCCACCCGCGGTAGCTCCTACAATGAGCAGTTCTTC; j_gene: TRBJ2-1; abundance: NA; v_gene: TRBV6-2/TRBV6-3; d_gene: NA; len: 16